This T cell receptor (beta chain) was sequenced for a study of vaccination and CD4 T cells after COVID-19. Study-wide context: Convalescent individuals numbered four females and six males, two being Hispanic. Stimuli were overlapping spike peptide pools of SARS-CoV-2 and three common cold coronaviruses (HCoV-NL63, HCoV-OC43, HCoV-229E).

The CDR3 contains 14 residues. The germline V gene has CDR1 MNHEY and CDR2 SVGAGI. The V end was cut by 2 bases, the J end by 3 bases, with 11 bases between. A remark on this clonotype: As yet, its antigen is unknown.

An Oncomine TCR Beta short-read assay was used to sequence the DNA from cultured CD4+ T cells. TCRdb itself ran the PCR reads through MiXCR, one entry per CDR3 protein. The table has approximately 21,000 distinct CDR3 sequences, around 50% seen once. Described treatment: roughly nine-day PBMC culture with coronavirus spike peptide pools or control peptides (ViraFEST assay). The sequence was obtained from a human donor with COVID-19. Sequenced input: cultured CD4+ T cells from blood. The chain recombines TRBV6-5 with TRBJ2-7, with D possibly TRBD2 on 5 matching bases. In DNA form, the CDR3 reads TGTGCCAGCAGTTACAGGGAGTTCGGCTACGAGCAGTACTTC. Translating gives CASSYREFGYEQYF.